This passage covers 21 T cell receptor beta chains from one sample sequenced in a study of blood T cell repertoires in COVID-19 (dated by TCRdb to about 2020). The receptor library was made with the immunoSEQ multiplex PCR assay. Not all clones reach the TCRdb copy of this immuneACCESS table, which keeps in-frame sequences only. Checked studies attribute under half of the gap to unresolved V genes and leave the rest unexplained. For this sample there are about 170,000 clones; 84% appear just once. Of the sample, under 3.5% falls within the top ten clones. The sequencing sample was made of peripheral blood. All receptors come from a woman older than 75 with COVID-19, enrolled during active disease.

V gene TRBV5-1 combines with J gene TRBJ2-3, with 12 bases identical to TRBD2. Germline V gene sequence: CDR1 SGHRS, CDR2 YFSETQ. CDR3 length equals 17 residues. V lost 4 bases, J lost 0 bases, and 6 bases stayed unmatched. CDR3 coding DNA: TGCGCCAGCAGCCGGGGACTAGCGGGCGCTAGCACAGATACGCAGTATTTT. Translated, it gives CASSRGLAGASTDTQYF.

This chain connects TRBV3-1 (or the pseudogene TRBV3-2) to TRBJ1-4; 7 bases line up with TRBD1. V lost 0 bases, J lost 5 bases, and 6 bases stayed unmatched. Germline CDR1 LGHDT, CDR2 YNNKEL (reference sequence). The CDR3 spans 16 residues. The CDR3 coding sequence is TGTGCCAGCAGCCAAGATCCGACAGGGACGAATGAAAAACTGTTTTTT. It codes for CASSQDPTGTNEKLFF.

The V gene is TRBV10-2, the J gene TRBJ2-5; 7 bases line up with TRBD2. Germline V gene data show CDR1 as WSHSY and CDR2 as SAAADI. This CDR3 has 18 residues. After removal of 0 bases from V and 1 base from J, the junction contained 11 bases not matched to a gene. The CDR3 coding sequence is TGCGCCAGCAGTGAGTCCTTCGGTTGGGGGGGGAGCCAAGAGACCCAGTACTTC. Protein sequence: CASSESFGWGGSQETQYF.

The chain links TRBV7-3 to TRBJ1-4; D gene unclear. The CDR3 has 13 residues. V was pared by 5 bases and J by 7 bases, with 11 bases between. Germline CDR1 and CDR2: SGHTA and FQGTGA. The CDR3 bases are TGTGCCAGCAGCCGGGGAGACGGTGAAAAACTGTTTTTT. It translates to CASSRGDGEKLFF.

The rearrangement links TRBV7-9 to TRBJ1-3, with D unclear. CDR3 length: 16 amino acids. Looked up from germline, CDR1 is SEHNR and CDR2 is FQNEAQ (reference sequence). Trimming removed 3 bases from V and 4 bases from J, with 16 bases in between. The CDR3 coding sequence is TGTGCCAGCAGCTTGTTCGCGGGCGCCGGGGGAAACACCATATATTTT. Protein: CASSLFAGAGGNTIYF.

CDR3 DNA sequence: TGTGCCAGCAGCCTAGCGGAGCGCCTTGGCTACACCTTC. Translating gives CASSLAERLGYTF. The rearrangement links TRBV28 to TRBJ1-2, with D uncertain. Per the germline V gene, CDR1 is MDHEN and CDR2 is SYDVKM. V shed 6 bases and J shed 7 bases, with 15 bases lying between them. The CDR3 is 13 residues long.

This clone turned up a few times. This chain links TRBV9 with TRBJ2-1; TRBD2 aligns across 8 bases. Germline values: CDR1 SGDLS, CDR2 YYNGEE. The ends lost 2 bases at V and 4 bases at J; junction bases unmatched: 2. The CDR3 length is 14 residues. The CDR3 bases are TGTGCCAGCAGCGTCGCTAGCGGGTACAATGAGCAGTTCTTC. Its protein is CASSVASGYNEQFF.

This clone was counted a few times. V gene TRBV3-1 (or the pseudogene TRBV3-2) combines with J gene TRBJ1-2, with D tentatively TRBD1 (6 bases). Germline CDR1 reads LGHDT; CDR2 reads YNNKEL (reference sequence). Between the trimmed V and J ends, which lost 7 bases and 0 bases, there was a span of 12 bases. The CDR3 has 14 amino acids. CDR3 in DNA: TGTGCCAGCACCATACAGGGCCCTAACTATGGCTACACCTTC. Translated: CASTIQGPNYGYTF.

The chain uses TRBV4-1 and TRBJ2-1; TRBD2 agrees at 10 bases. Germline V CDR1 and CDR2: MGHRA, YSYEKL. The CDR3 loop spans 17 amino acids. J was trimmed by 4 bases and V by 0 bases; bases with no gene match: 6. The CDR3 here is CASSQEGAGGSYNEQFF. CDR3 nucleotide sequence: TGCGCCAGCAGCCAAGAGGGAGCGGGAGGGTCATACAATGAGCAGTTCTTC.

V usage is TRBV6-2 or TRBV6-3 and J usage is TRBJ1-2, with 7 bases lining up with TRBD1. CDR1 and CDR2 (germline): MNHEY, SVGEGT. V lost 5 bases, J lost 11 bases, and 8 bases stayed unmatched. CDR3 length equals 12 residues. The CDR3 DNA reads TGTGCCAGCAGTCTCCGACAGGGTCCGTACACCTTC. Amino acid sequence: CASSLRQGPYTF.

The V call is TRBV24-1, the J call TRBJ2-1, with D possibly being TRBD1 (5 bases). Trimming cost V 5 bases and J 7 bases, with 20 bases left between them. Germline assignment: CDR1 KGHDR and CDR2 SFDVKD. The CDR3 spans 16 residues. In DNA form, the CDR3 reads TGTGCCACCAGTGCCCCCGGGCCAGGGAAGGTTAATGAGCAGTTCTTC. Protein sequence: CATSAPGPGKVNEQFF.

The V call is TRBV7-9, the J call TRBJ2-1; TRBD2 agrees at 10 bases. The CDR3 is 15 amino acids. The V gene's germline CDR1 is SEHNR and CDR2 FQNEAQ (reference sequence). Trimming removed 6 bases from V and 6 bases from J; junction bases left unmatched: 8. The DNA of the CDR3 is TGTGCCAGCAGTCACGGACTAGCGGTATTCAATGAGCAGTTCTTC. Translating it yields CASSHGLAVFNEQFF.

The genes are TRBV2 and TRBJ2-1; 7 bases map to TRBD2. Germline-derived CDR1 and CDR2 are SNHLY and FYNNEI. CDR3 length: 15 residues. J lost 4 bases, V lost 6 bases, and 9 bases had no gene match. The CDR3 is CASSPPSGFYNEQFF. The CDR3 DNA reads TGTGCCAGCAGCCCACCTAGCGGTTTTTACAATGAGCAGTTCTTC.

The chain links TRBV3-1 (or the pseudogene TRBV3-2) to TRBJ2-4, with 8 bases that match TRBD2. This CDR3 spans 14 amino acids. Trimming removed 0 bases from V and 11 bases from J; junction bases left unmatched: 6. Germline CDR1 LGHDT, CDR2 YNNKEL (reference sequence). Here the CDR3 reads CASSQDSSGRVQYF. The DNA of the CDR3 is TGTGCCAGCAGCCAAGATAGCAGCGGGAGAGTTCAGTACTTC.

The rearrangement uses TRBV27 and TRBJ2-3, with 11 positions matching TRBD1. The CDR3 loop spans 16 amino acids. Germline V gene lookup returns CDR1 MNHEY and CDR2 SMNVEV (reference sequence). Trimming removed 4 bases from V and 4 bases from J; junction bases left unmatched: 7. This CDR3 reads CASSSRDRGSPDTQYF. The CDR3 bases are TGTGCCAGCAGTTCCCGGGACAGGGGGTCCCCAGATACGCAGTATTTT.

The chain links TRBV5-1 to TRBJ1-1, with 10 bases identical to TRBD1. This CDR3 region has 14 residues. The junction had 11 bases not matched to a gene; V was cut back by 7 bases and J by 8 bases. CDR1 is SGHRS and CDR2 is YFSETQ in the germline V gene. CDR3 in amino acids: CASRIRTGGQEAFF. DNA for the CDR3: TGCGCCAGCCGAATAAGGACAGGGGGACAAGAAGCTTTCTTT.

This chain joins TRBV7-3 and TRBJ1-2; 7 bases line up with TRBD1. Looked up from germline, CDR1 is SGHTA and CDR2 is FQGTGA. V lost 4 bases and J lost 4; bases outside the gene matches: 9. The CDR3 has 15 amino acids. In DNA form, the CDR3 reads TGTGCCAGCAGCTCCTCAGGGGGGATTACCTATGGCTACACCTTC. Translating gives CASSSSGGITYGYTF.

The J gene is TRBJ2-1, the V gene TRBV3-1 (or the pseudogene TRBV3-2); 7 nucleotides agree with TRBD1. Germline V gene lookup returns CDR1 LGHDT and CDR2 YNNKEL (reference sequence). The V gene end was trimmed by 5 bases and the J gene end by 7 bases; junction bases not matched to a gene: 8. The CDR3 covers 14 residues. The DNA of the CDR3 is TGTGCCAGCAGCTACCTAGGGACAGTGAATGAGCAGTTCTTC. Protein: CASSYLGTVNEQFF.

The rearrangement uses TRBV3-1 (or the pseudogene TRBV3-2) and TRBJ1-6, with D perhaps TRBD1 (5 bases). CDR3 length: 14 amino acids. V was trimmed by 3 bases and J by 8 bases, leaving 11 bases between them. Germline assignment: CDR1 LGHDT and CDR2 YNNKEL (reference sequence). CDR3 in DNA: TGTGCCAGCAGCCAGGACACCTCTGATTCACCCCTCCACTTT. Translation gives CASSQDTSDSPLHF.

This chain uses TRBV27 with TRBJ1-2; TRBD1 might be the D (5 bases). CDR3 size: 14 residues. With 0 bases removed from V and 7 bases from J, the gap between germline ends came to 12 bases. Per germline, CDR1 MNHEY and CDR2 SMNVEV (reference sequence). The CDR3 bases are TGTGCCAGCAGTTTATCCCGGGGGAAAAGTGGCTACACCTTC. Translating gives CASSLSRGKSGYTF.

This clone was recorded once. The rearrangement joins TRBV7-2 to TRBJ2-1; 10 bases agree with TRBD2. The length of the CDR3 is 16 residues. V shed 2 bases and J 4 bases; nucleotides not matched to a gene: 5. The germline gives CDR1 SGHTA, CDR2 FQGNSA. This chain's CDR3 is CASSLRLAGGYNEQFF. Here the CDR3 DNA reads TGTGCCAGCAGCTTAAGACTAGCGGGCGGGTACAATGAGCAGTTCTTC.